The rows below give T cell receptor beta chains drawn from one sample of a study of T cells after yellow fever vaccination. MiXCR, run by TCRdb on the 5' RACE reads, gives a single entry per CDR3 protein. The top ten clones hold 11% to 15% of a sample with 450,000 to 650,000 distinct CDR3 sequences, roughly 12% of them seen once. Source: PBMCs, taken on the day of the yellow fever booster vaccination. The origin of the receptors is a man younger than 45 who received the YFV17D yellow fever vaccine. Both conserved end residues are part of each CDR3. The order of the fields is clone size, V gene, D gene, J gene, CDR3 DNA, CDR3 protein. D genes are given only for firm matches. Clone size is given for some rows only: seen once, a few or many times, or a class if the clone is expanded.

>NA|TRBV12-3/TRBV12-4|TRBD2|TRBJ2-7
TGTGCCAGCAGTTTAAGACTAGCGGGCGAGCAGTACTTC
CASSLRLAGEQYF
>many|TRBV10-3|NA|TRBJ2-5
TGTGCCATCAGTGAGGGCGGAGCCGGGAGCCAGTACTTC
CAISEGGAGSQYF
>NA|TRBV25-1|NA|TRBJ1-6
TGTGCCAGCAGTCCCCCGGCGACAGTCTATAATTCACCCCTCCACTTT
CASSPPATVYNSPLHF
>NA|TRBV23-1|NA|TRBJ2-5
TGCGCCAGCAGTCAATGGGAGGAGAAGGGGGGAGAGACCCAGTACTTC
CASSQWEEKGGETQYF
>NA|TRBV2|TRBD2|TRBJ2-4
TGTGCCAGCCTAGCGGCCGAGGCCAAAAACATTCAGTACTTC
CASLAAEAKNIQYF
>NA|TRBV14|TRBD2|TRBJ2-1
TGTGCCAGCAGCCAAGATTACCCCTCGTCTAGCGGGAGAAATGAGCAGTTCTTC
CASSQDYPSSSGRNEQFF
>NA|TRBV9|NA|TRBJ2-5
TGTGCCAGCAGCGCTCGTGCGCACGGGGAGACCCAGTACTTC
CASSARAHGETQYF
>NA|TRBV28|TRBD1|TRBJ1-2
TGTGCCAGCGGTGGGACAGGACCCCTCTATGGCTACACCTTC
CASGGTGPLYGYTF
>NA|TRBV20-1|NA|TRBJ2-7
TGCAGTGCTGAGGCCGGAAGACGTCTACGAGGGCAGTACTTC
CSAEAGRRLRGQYF
>few|TRBV27|TRBD1|TRBJ1-2
TGTGCCAGCAGACCTCGGACAGGGGATTTCAACTATGGCTACACCTTC
CASRPRTGDFNYGYTF
>NA|TRBV5-5|NA|TRBJ2-1
TGTGCCAGCAGCTACCGGGACATACAGTTCTTC
CASSYRDIQFF
>NA|TRBV14|TRBD2|TRBJ2-7
TGTGCCAGCAGCCCCTGGACTAGCGGGAGGGCCTACGAGCAGTACTTC
CASSPWTSGRAYEQYF
>NA|TRBV28|NA|TRBJ2-7
TGTGCCAGCAGCCTTTCGATCCGGAGGGGAGCCTACGAGCAGTACTTC
CASSLSIRRGAYEQYF
>few|TRBV6-1|NA|TRBJ1-6
TGTGCCAGCAGAAAAGCTTCCTCCTATAATTCACCCCTCCACTTT
CASRKASSYNSPLHF
>NA|TRBV5-1|TRBD2|TRBJ2-1
TGCGCCAGCAGCTTGCCGGGACTAGCGGGAGATGTCCCACGGAATGAGCAGTTCTTC
CASSLPGLAGDVPRNEQFF
>few|TRBV3-1|NA|TRBJ1-5
TGTGCCAGCAGCCAAGGAGCGGGCAATCAGCCCCAGCATTTT
CASSQGAGNQPQHF
>few|TRBV20-1|TRBD2|TRBJ2-5
TGCAGTGCTCCCCCTCGGCTAGCGGGAGGAGAGACCCAGTACTTC
CSAPPRLAGGETQYF
>NA|TRBV10-3|TRBD1|TRBJ1-1
TGTGCCATCAGACCTGACGGACAGGGAGGCACTGAAGCTTTCTTT
CAIRPDGQGGTEAFF
>few|TRBV9|NA|TRBJ2-7
TGTGCCAGCAGCGTAGAGGGTAGCGGCTCCTACGAGCAGTACTTC
CASSVEGSGSYEQYF
>NA|TRBV29-1|NA|TRBJ2-7
TGCAGCGTTGTATGGGGTAACGAGCAGTACTTC
CSVVWGNEQYF
>few|TRBV5-1|NA|TRBJ2-1
TGCGCCAGCAGTGTTCAGGGCAATGAGCAGTTCTTC
CASSVQGNEQFF
>NA|TRBV28|NA|TRBJ2-7
TGTGCCAGCAGTTCTCCCAACCGGGACGAGCAGTACTTC
CASSSPNRDEQYF
>many|TRBV4-2|TRBD2|TRBJ2-1
TGTGCCAGCAGCCAAGAGTTTAGAACTAGCGGGAGGAATGAGCAGTTCTTC
CASSQEFRTSGRNEQFF
>NA|TRBV10-3|NA|TRBJ2-7
TGTGCCATCAGTGGGGCTGACCCAGACTACGAGCAGTACTTC
CAISGADPDYEQYF
>NA|TRBV12-3/TRBV12-4|TRBD2|TRBJ2-5
TGTGCCAGCAGTTTAGGCGGGAGGTGGGAGACCCAGTACTTC
CASSLGGRWETQYF
>NA|TRBV12-3/TRBV12-4|NA|TRBJ2-1
TGTGCCAGCAGTTTACCGGGCCGCTACAATGAGCAGTTCTTC
CASSLPGRYNEQFF
>few|TRBV5-1|NA|TRBJ2-5
TGCGCCAGCAGCCCCGGACAGATGCAAGAGACCCAGTACTTC
CASSPGQMQETQYF